Each of the 20 T cell receptor beta chains below was sequenced from the same sample in a study of blood T cell repertoires in COVID-19. Sequencing was performed with immunoSEQ multiplex PCR; in TCRdb, only in-frame clones are kept and a portion is missing. The sample lists roughly 190,000 clones, roughly nine tenths occurring once. Sequenced material: PBMCs or T cells enriched from blood (not recorded which). These receptors originate from a middle-aged woman in a cohort exposed to, infected with or recovered from COVID-19 (not recorded which).

In this sample, this clone turned up a few times. V usage is TRBV2 and J usage is TRBJ1-4; TRBD1 is a possible D gene (6 bases). Germline loops: CDR1 SNHLY, CDR2 FYNNEI. CDR3 length: 13 residues. V was clipped by 7 bases and J by 6 bases, with 12 bases between them. The CDR3: CASNTGKDEKLFF. In nucleotides, the CDR3 is TGTGCCAGCAATACAGGGAAAGATGAAAAACTGTTTTTT.

This chain connects TRBV14 to TRBJ2-3, with 7 bases matching TRBD2. The V gene's germline CDR1 is SGHDN and CDR2 FVKESK. The CDR3 covers 17 residues. V dropped 0 bases and J dropped 1; count of bases not matched to a gene: 7. The CDR3 reads CASSQDRPSGRTDTQYF. The CDR3 DNA is TGTGCCAGCAGCCAAGATAGGCCTAGCGGTCGCACAGATACGCAGTATTTT.

The chain joins TRBV11-2 to TRBJ1-1; no definite D call. Germline values: CDR1 SGHAT, CDR2 FQNNGV. CDR3 length: 17 residues. Trimming cost V 7 bases and J 5 bases, with 26 bases left between them. The CDR3, as DNA: TGTGCCAGCACCGGGAAACCGGTCCCTACCATGGAGACTGAAGCTTTCTTT. This codes for CASTGKPVPTMETEAFF. Together with reference TRBV11-2 and TRBJ1-1, the CDR3 gives the full variable domain: EAGVAQSPRYKIIEKRQSVAFWCNPISGHATLYWYQQILGQGPKLLIQFQNNGVVDDSQLPKDRFSAERLKGVDSTLKIQPAKLEDSAVYLCASTGKPVPTMETEAFFGQGTRLTVV.

The chain combines TRBV12-3 or TRBV12-4 with TRBJ1-5; TRBD1 is a possible D gene (5 bases). V lost 6 bases, J lost 4 bases, and 10 bases lay in between. The CDR3 is 13 amino acids. The chain's CDR3 is CASSDSGNQPQHF. The CDR3 nucleotides read TGTGCCAGCAGCGACAGTGGGAATCAGCCCCAGCATTTT.

J is TRBJ2-3 and V is TRBV5-1; D gene ambiguous. CDR1 and CDR2 from the germline V gene are SGHRS and YFSETQ. The V end was cut by 1 base, the J end by 6 bases, with 12 bases between. The CDR3 spans 14 residues. The CDR3: CASSLRSSRDTQYF. CDR3 DNA: TGCGCCAGCAGCTTGAGGAGTTCTCGCGATACGCAGTATTTT.

The CDR3 DNA reads as TGCGCCAGCAGCCAAGTTCCTGCAGGTAACTATGGCTACACCTTC. Encoded protein: CASSQVPAGNYGYTF. The genes are TRBV4-1 and TRBJ1-2; no firm D call. Per germline, CDR1 MGHRA and CDR2 YSYEKL. Trimming pared 1 base from V and 1 base from J, leaving 10 bases between. The CDR3 covers 15 residues.

The gene calls are TRBV21-1 and TRBJ1-4; TRBD1 is the table's D call, not checked against the DNA. TRBV21-1 is a known pseudogene. This CDR3 has 20 amino acids. Here the CDR3 reads CASSPHLGQGVPPTNEKLFF. CDR3 DNA: TGTGCCAGCAGCCCCCACCTCGGACAGGGGGTTCCGCCAACTAATGAAAAACTGTTTTTT.

The chain couples TRBV13 to TRBJ1-1; 8 bases fit TRBD1. Unmatched junction bases numbered 2, after V lost 2 bases and J lost 6 bases. The CDR3 spans 13 residues. Per germline, CDR1 PRHDT and CDR2 FYEKMQ (reference sequence). The CDR3 region is CASSLQGAAEAFF. DNA for the CDR3: TGTGCCAGCAGCTTACAGGGGGCCGCTGAAGCTTTCTTT.

This clone was seen a single time. The chain is built from TRBV27 and TRBJ1-2; 11 bases map to TRBD1. The CDR3 totals 16 residues. Germline-derived CDR1 and CDR2 are MNHEY and SMNVEV (reference sequence). Trimming cost V 2 bases and J 4 bases; bases outside gene matches: 6. CDR3 sequence: CASSLSGQGASYGYTF. CDR3 coding DNA: TGTGCCAGCAGTTTAAGCGGACAGGGGGCCAGCTATGGCTACACCTTC.

The chain links TRBV4-1 to TRBJ2-7; TRBD1 matches 11 bases. Per the germline V gene, CDR1 is MGHRA and CDR2 is YSYEKL. The CDR3 has 16 residues. The J segment lost 2 bases and the V segment lost 0 bases, leaving 3 bases of the junction unmatched. As DNA, the CDR3 is TGCGCCAGCAGCCAAGATCCGGGACAGGGGGCCTACGAGCAGTACTTC. This gives the protein CASSQDPGQGAYEQYF.

This chain joins TRBV19 and TRBJ1-1, with D possibly being TRBD1 (6 bases). This CDR3 comprises 14 residues. Germline CDR1 is LNHDA and CDR2 is SQIVND (reference sequence). The V end lost 5 bases, the J end lost 1 base, and 11 bases lay between the germline ends. The chain's CDR3 is CASSFRTANTEAFF. The CDR3, as DNA: TGTGCCAGTAGTTTTCGGACAGCGAACACTGAAGCTTTCTTT.

The chain carries TRBV6-1 and TRBJ2-1; the match to TRBD2 covers 10 bases. The CDR3 extends over 15 amino acids. The trim removed 2 bases at V and 8 bases at J, leaving 6 bases unmatched. In germline, CDR1 is MNHNS, CDR2 SASEGT. The CDR3 sequence: CASSETASGSYEQFF. The CDR3 DNA follows: TGTGCCAGCAGTGAAACGGCTAGCGGGAGTTATGAGCAGTTCTTC.

The V call is TRBV28, the J call TRBJ2-7, with D tentatively TRBD2 (6 bases). The CDR3 totals 15 residues. Per germline, CDR1 MDHEN and CDR2 SYDVKM. V lost 3 bases and J 3 bases, leaving 15 bases between the germline ends. Written as DNA, the CDR3 is TGTGCCAGCAGTTTCCGGCGGGGCTCCTTCTACGAGCAGTACTTC. Translated: CASSFRRGSFYEQYF.

The chain links TRBV2 to TRBJ2-3; 8 nucleotides agree with TRBD2. After removal of 4 bases from V and 2 bases from J, the junction contained 2 bases not matched to a gene. Germline V gene lookup returns CDR1 SNHLY and CDR2 FYNNEI. CDR3 length: 14 residues. Here the CDR3 reads CASSGSGATDTQYF. The CDR3 DNA reads as TGTGCCAGCAGTGGTAGCGGGGCCACAGATACGCAGTATTTT.

This chain uses TRBV10-3 with TRBJ2-5, with 7 bases identical to TRBD1. Germline V CDR1 and CDR2: ENHRY, SYGVKD. The junction had 10 bases not matched to a gene; V was cut back by 4 bases and J by 5 bases. This CDR3 has 15 amino acids. The CDR3 coding sequence is TGTGCCATCAGTGCGAACAGGGGCGAGGGGGAGACCCAGTACTTC. Residues: CAISANRGEGETQYF.

The chain employs TRBV4-2 and TRBJ1-1; no clear D gene. Germline CDR1 and CDR2: LGHNA and YNFKEQ. The ends were cut back, 4 bases at V and 1 base at J, with 13 bases in the middle. The CDR3 has 15 amino acids. As DNA, the CDR3 is TGTGCCAGCAGCCCATCAGTTCCCCCGAACACTGAAGCTTTCTTT. Translated: CASSPSVPPNTEAFF.

The genes are TRBV30 and TRBJ1-1; no definite D call. Germline V gene sequence: CDR1 GTSNPN, CDR2 SVGIG (reference sequence). The CDR3 is 13 amino acids. V shed 5 bases and J shed 6 bases, with 16 bases lying between them. The CDR3 here is CAWARGEGPEAFF. CDR3 DNA: TGTGCCTGGGCCCGGGGTGAAGGGCCTGAAGCTTTCTTT.

The chain combines TRBV3-1 (or the pseudogene TRBV3-2) with TRBJ1-1, with a possible D match to TRBD1 (5 bases). The CDR3 extends over 13 amino acids. Trimming took 0 bases from V and 11 from J, leaving 13 bases between them. Germline CDR1 and CDR2: LGHDT and YNNKEL (reference sequence). The CDR3: CASSQDLAGKAFF. Here the CDR3 DNA reads TGTGCCAGCAGCCAAGATTTGGCAGGGAAGGCTTTCTTT.

This chain joins TRBV7-9 and TRBJ1-1, with 12 bases lining up with TRBD1. CDR3 length: 19 residues. The germline V gene encodes CDR1 SEHNR and CDR2 FQNEAQ (reference sequence). Losses at the gene ends were 0 bases for V and 4 bases for J; bases not matched to a gene: 12. The CDR3 loop is CASSLALGQGAPKRTEAFF. The CDR3 nucleotides are TGTGCCAGCAGCTTAGCGCTGGGACAGGGGGCGCCCAAACGCACTGAAGCTTTCTTT.

This clone has a single count. V gene TRBV7-8 combines with J gene TRBJ2-3; TRBD2 matches at 13 bases. CDR1 is SGHVS, CDR2 FQNEAQ, per germline. The J segment lost 2 bases and the V segment lost 3 bases, leaving 5 bases of the junction unmatched. This CDR3 contains 17 residues. The CDR3 is CASSLGTSGAPTDTQYF. CDR3 bases: TGTGCCAGCAGCTTGGGGACTAGCGGGGCTCCCACAGATACGCAGTATTTT.